This is a list of T cell receptor beta chains from one sample in a study of T cells in localized non-small cell lung cancer. Assay: immunoSEQ multiplex PCR; the TCRdb copy retains only in-frame clones and omits some. The table has around 12,000 clones, around 83% seen once; the top ten hold around a fifth. The material sequenced was peripheral blood, taken before any cancer treatment. Receptor source: a male donor aged 60 or older with stage I lung adenocarcinoma. The CDR3 runs from the conserved cysteine through the conserved F or W. A D gene is named only where the DNA matches it firmly. Not every row has a clone size; where given, it reads once, few, many or a size class.

>16|TRBD2|-|TRBJ2-3|TRBV7-2
CASSFGASGRADTQYF
TGTGCCAGCAGCTTCGGGGCTAGCGGGAGGGCAGATACGCAGTATTTT
>14|-|-|TRBJ2-7|TRBV27
CASSPLAKPYEQYF
TGTGCCAGCAGTCCTCTAGCGAAACCCTACGAGCAGTACTTC
>15|-|-|TRBJ2-3|TRBV27
CASSLRPGDQDTQYF
TGTGCCAGCAGTTTAAGGCCAGGGGATCAAGATACGCAGTATTTT
>14|-|once|TRBJ1-2|TRBV7-2
CASSLGWGGIGYTF
TGTGCCAGCAGCTTAGGATGGGGCGGTATTGGCTACACCTTC
>14|-|-|TRBJ2-1|TRBV6-1
CASSPTWGVNEQFF
TGTGCCAGCAGCCCTACGTGGGGAGTCAATGAGCAGTTCTTC
>16|-|-|TRBJ2-7|TRBV7-2
CASSFSAGPGVGEQYF
TGTGCCAGCAGCTTCTCAGCAGGGCCCGGAGTGGGTGAGCAGTACTTC
>11|-|-|TRBJ2-7|TRBV30
CAWSAVGEQYF
TGTGCCTGGAGTGCGGTAGGCGAGCAGTACTTC
>14|-|few|TRBJ2-5|TRBV5-1
CASSGNGGQETQYF
TGCGCCAGCAGTGGGAACGGTGGACAAGAGACCCAGTACTTC
>14|-|-|TRBJ2-1|TRBV5-1
CASSRGLARGEQFF
TGCGCCAGCAGCCGCGGACTGGCGCGGGGTGAGCAGTTCTTC
>18|TRBD2|-|TRBJ2-7|TRBV7-8
CASSLLNSGRSMAYEQYF
TGTGCCAGCAGCTTACTAAACAGCGGGAGGTCCATGGCCTACGAGCAGTACTTC
>13|-|-|TRBJ2-6|TRBV27
CASSSSGANVLTF
TGTGCCAGCAGTTCCTCCGGGGCCAACGTCCTGACTTTC
>14|TRBD1|-|TRBJ2-1|TRBV10-3
CAISSGTVYNEQFF
TGTGCCATCAGCTCCGGGACAGTATACAATGAGCAGTTCTTC
>16|-|-|TRBJ1-1|TRBV5-1
CASSSLPTRAGTEAFF
TGCGCCAGCAGCTCTCTACCAACACGGGCGGGCACTGAAGCTTTCTTT
>15|-|-|TRBJ2-3|TRBV5-1
CASSLWTTSTDTQYF
TGCGCCAGCAGCTTGTGGACAACTAGCACAGATACGCAGTATTTT
>14|-|-|TRBJ2-7|TRBV7-9
CASSLISPPYEQYF
TGTGCCAGCAGCTTAATTTCCCCTCCCTACGAGCAGTACTTC
>13|-|-|TRBJ1-2|TRBV29-1
CSGVWGDPYGYTF
TGCAGCGGAGTGTGGGGCGACCCGTATGGCTACACCTTC
>14|TRBD1|-|TRBJ2-7|TRBV5-1
CASSLSDRVYEQYF
TGCGCCAGCAGCTTATCGGACAGGGTCTACGAGCAGTACTTC
>14|-|-|TRBJ1-1|TRBV7-9
CATLWGTLNTEAFF
TGTGCCACCTTGTGGGGGACACTTAACACTGAAGCTTTCTTT
>13|-|-|TRBJ1-1|TRBV7-2
CASSFSVNTEAFF
TGTGCCAGCAGCTTCAGCGTGAACACTGAAGCTTTCTTT
>15|-|once|TRBJ2-2|TRBV6-5
CASSTLGVNTGELFF
TGTGCCAGCAGTACCCTTGGGGTTAACACCGGGGAGCTGTTTTTT
>16|TRBD2|few|TRBJ2-2|TRBV9
CASSRASGIRAGELFF
TGTGCCAGCAGCCGGGCTAGCGGTATTAGAGCCGGGGAGCTGTTTTTT
>14|-|-|TRBJ2-6|TRBV2
CASSARGATNVLTF
TGTGCCAGCAGTGCTCGAGGGGCGACCAACGTCCTGACTTTC
>13|-|-|TRBJ2-5|TRBV4-2
CASSQGNQETQYF
TGTGCCAGCAGCCAGGGGAACCAAGAGACCCAGTACTTC
>13|-|medium-sized|TRBJ2-2|TRBV11-1
CASSFTDTGELFF
TGTGCCAGCAGCTTCACGGACACCGGGGAGCTGTTTTTT
>16|TRBD2|-|TRBJ2-1|TRBV5-4
CASSLVSGRAYNEQFF
TGTGCCAGCAGCTTGGTTAGCGGGAGAGCCTACAATGAGCAGTTCTTC
>15|TRBD2|-|TRBJ2-1|TRBV5-1
CASSPGLAGPNEQFF
TGCGCCAGCAGCCCGGGACTAGCGGGACCCAATGAGCAGTTCTTC
>14|-|-|TRBJ1-6|TRBV5-6
CASSLPGSNSPLHF
TGTGCCAGCAGCTTGCCAGGGTCAAATTCACCCCTCCACTTT
>14|-|-|TRBJ1-4|TRBV7-8
CASNRGRTNEKLFF
TGTGCCAGCAACCGAGGGCGGACTAATGAAAAACTGTTTTTT
>16|-|few|TRBJ2-3|TRBV5-5
CASSPSGSYSTDTQYF
TGTGCCAGCAGCCCGTCCGGCAGCTACTCCACAGATACGCAGTATTTT
>16|-|-|TRBJ2-3|TRBV30
CAWTDLAGYGADTQYF
TGTGCCTGGACCGACCTTGCGGGCTACGGAGCAGATACGCAGTATTTT
>15|TRBD1|-|TRBJ2-5|TRBV9
CASSGGQHLQETQYF
TGTGCCAGCAGCGGGGGACAGCACCTCCAAGAGACCCAGTACTTC
>19|TRBD2|-|TRBJ2-1|TRBV4-1
CASSQRTSGRQQPYNEQFF
TGCGCCAGCAGCCAGCGGACTAGCGGGAGACAGCAGCCATACAATGAGCAGTTCTTC
>16|-|-|TRBJ1-2|TRBV5-1
CASSTTSGTLNYGYTF
TGCGCCAGCAGCACCACATCAGGGACCTTGAACTATGGCTACACCTTC
>15|TRBD1|-|TRBJ2-1|TRBV5-4
CASSLEGQGYNEQFF
TGTGCCAGCAGCTTGGAGGGACAGGGCTACAATGAGCAGTTCTTC
>13|-|-|TRBJ1-1|TRBV19
CASSTSRGTEAFF
TGTGCCAGTAGCACATCAAGAGGCACTGAAGCTTTCTTT
>13|-|-|TRBJ1-2|TRBV29-1
CSVDGRRNYGYTF
TGCAGCGTCGACGGCAGGCGCAACTATGGCTACACCTTC
>12|TRBD1|-|TRBJ2-1|TRBV11-2
CASSRHRGEQFF
TGTGCCAGCAGCCGGCACAGGGGCGAGCAGTTCTTC
>19|TRBD2|-|TRBJ2-4|TRBV11-2
CASSPPGGNGGLAKNIQYF
TGTGCCAGCAGCCCCCCGGGGGGGAATGGGGGGCTGGCCAAAAACATTCAGTACTTC
>13|-|-|TRBJ2-5|TRBV11-1
CATSRGVLETQYF
TGTGCCACATCCAGAGGGGTATTGGAGACCCAGTACTTC
>15|TRBD1|-|TRBJ2-3|TRBV7-2
CASSRTGTPLDTQYF
TGTGCCAGCAGCCGGACAGGGACCCCTCTAGATACGCAGTATTTT
>18|-|-|TRBJ1-4|TRBV6-1
CASSGVGGRLAIVEKLFF
TGTGCCAGCAGTGGAGTGGGGGGGCGCCTGGCCATTGTCGAAAAACTGTTTTTT
>15|-|-|TRBJ1-3|TRBV6-5
CASTTHSNSGNTIYF
TGTGCCAGCACCACTCACAGCAACTCTGGAAACACCATATATTTT
>16|TRBD1|-|TRBJ2-2|TRBV7-9
CASGRGGQGATGELFF
TGTGCCAGCGGAAGAGGGGGACAGGGTGCCACCGGGGAGCTGTTTTTT
>12|-|-|TRBJ2-5|TRBV11-2
CASSSHSETQYF
TGTGCCAGCAGCAGCCATTCAGAGACCCAGTACTTC
>16|TRBD1|-|TRBJ2-1|TRBV28
CASSGRGLSSYNEQFF
TGTGCCAGCAGTGGCAGGGGGCTTAGCTCCTACAATGAGCAGTTCTTC
>15|TRBD2|-|TRBJ2-1|TRBV6-1
CASTREGLTYNEQFF
TGTGCCAGCACGCGGGAGGGTCTTACCTACAATGAGCAGTTCTTC